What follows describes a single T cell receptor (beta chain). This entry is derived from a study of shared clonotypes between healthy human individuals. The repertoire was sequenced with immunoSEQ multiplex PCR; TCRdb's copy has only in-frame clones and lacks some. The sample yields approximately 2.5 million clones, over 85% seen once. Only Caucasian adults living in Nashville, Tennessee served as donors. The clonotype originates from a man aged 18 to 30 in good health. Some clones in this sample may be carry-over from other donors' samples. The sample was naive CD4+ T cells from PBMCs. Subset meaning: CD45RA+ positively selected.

CDR3 in amino acids: CASSEKGGSGRDEQYF. The DNA for the CDR3 is TGTGCCAGCAGTGAAAAGGGCGGGAGCGGTCGGGACGAGCAGTACTTC. The chain carries TRBV2 and TRBJ2-7; 7 positions match TRBD2. There are 16 residues in the CDR3. Germline values: CDR1 SNHLY, CDR2 FYNNEI. The V segment lost 2 bases and the J segment 5 bases; nucleotides outside the gene matches: 12.